The 30 T cell receptor beta chains below were found in one sample sequenced in a study of cytomegalovirus exposure and HLA in healthy donors. The PCR ran on 60 Vbeta and 13 Jbeta primers. TCRdb keeps only in-frame clones here, not all; method: immunoSEQ multiplex PCR. This table has about 110,000 clones, around 72% appearing once. The material sequenced was PBMCs. Receptors originate from a woman between 35 and 50 years old in good health and CMV-seropositive.

The genes are TRBV13 and TRBJ1-1, with D unresolved. This CDR3 contains 15 residues. Trimming left V 5 bases short and J 1 base short, with 14 bases between. Germline loops: CDR1 PRHDT, CDR2 FYEKMQ (reference sequence). Here the CDR3 reads CASSPSESWNTEAFF. The DNA for the CDR3 is TGTGCCAGCAGCCCCTCCGAGTCTTGGAACACTGAAGCTTTCTTT.

The chain links TRBV19 to TRBJ2-3; D is possibly TRBD2 (6 bases). The germline V gene encodes CDR1 LNHDA and CDR2 SQIVND (reference sequence). V was cut by 6 bases and J by 4 bases, with 11 bases left in between. The CDR3 spans 13 residues. The CDR3 DNA reads TGTGCCAGTAGACGGACGGGGGCAGATACGCAGTATTTT. It codes for CASRRTGADTQYF.

The rearrangement links TRBV7-9 to TRBJ1-1, with 7 bases identical to TRBD1. The CDR3 has 13 amino acids. From germline, CDR1 is SEHNR and CDR2 FQNEAQ (reference sequence). V lost 1 base, J lost 6 bases, and 2 bases stayed unmatched. The CDR3 DNA reads as TGTGCCAGCAGCTTAGATACAGGGGCTGAAGCTTTCTTT. It encodes CASSLDTGAEAFF.

This clone was detected a few times. The J gene is TRBJ1-6, the V gene TRBV5-4; D is unclear. The CDR3 consists of 16 residues. The ends were cut back, 0 bases at V and 1 base at J, with 8 bases in the middle. Germline V gives CDR1 SGHNT, CDR2 YYREEE (reference sequence). For the CDR3, the DNA is TGTGCCAGCAGCTTGGGGGGAGGTTCCTATAATTCACCCCTCCACTTT. Protein sequence: CASSLGGGSYNSPLHF.

The V and J genes are TRBV4-1 and TRBJ2-2; no firm D call. Looked up from germline, CDR1 is MGHRA and CDR2 is YSYEKL. The CDR3 is made up of 13 amino acids. The V end lost 2 bases, the J end lost 5 bases, and 6 bases lay between the germline ends. This CDR3 is CASSQLVTGELFF. In nucleotides, the CDR3 is TGCGCCAGCAGCCAATTAGTAACCGGGGAGCTGTTTTTT.

The chain employs TRBV7-2 and TRBJ1-3, with 8 bases that match TRBD1. The CDR3 contains 16 residues. Germline V lookup: CDR1 SGHTA, CDR2 FQGNSA. The junction had 5 bases not matched to a gene; V was cut back by 1 base and J by 3 bases. Written as DNA, the CDR3 is TGTGCCAGCAGCTTAGGGCAGGGGGCTTATGGAAACACCATATATTTT. It is translated as CASSLGQGAYGNTIYF.

This clone appeared once. Sequence at one end of the junction differs from germline and may be a read error. The chain employs TRBV5-6 and TRBJ1-1; a weak D match, TRBD1 (6 bases). Germline V gene sequence: CDR1 SGHDT, CDR2 YYEEEE. The CDR3 contains 12 residues. The CDR3 nucleotides are TGTGTCAGCACCAAATCAGGGGTGGAAGCTTTCTTT. This codes for CVSTKSGVEAFF.

J is TRBJ2-1 and V is TRBV30; D remains unclear. The germline CDR1 and CDR2 sequences are GTSNPN and SVGIG (reference sequence). The CDR3 loop spans 13 amino acids. Trimming shortened V by 5 bases and J by 3 bases, and 11 bases separated the two germline ends. CDR3 sequence reads: CAWQLGFYNEQFF. The CDR3, as DNA: TGTGCCTGGCAGCTCGGGTTCTACAATGAGCAGTTCTTC.

The rearrangement uses TRBV4-1 and TRBJ2-6, with 7 bases lining up with TRBD1. With 4 bases clipped from V and 2 bases from J, the junction kept 8 bases outside the gene matches. The CDR3 is 17 amino acids. Looked up from germline, CDR1 is MGHRA and CDR2 is YSYEKL. As DNA, the CDR3 is TGCGCCAGCAGCCCCCTTGACAGGGCGGCTGGGGCCAACGTCCTGACTTTC. Its translation: CASSPLDRAAGANVLTF.

The chain employs TRBV29-1 and TRBJ1-1, with TRBD1 matching 9 bases. Germline CDR1 and CDR2: SQVTM and ANQGSEA. Trimming at V came to 7 bases and at J to 8 bases, leaving 5 bases not matched to a gene. This CDR3 is 11 amino acids long. In DNA, the CDR3 is TGCAGCGGGGGGGGACAGGGAGAAGCTTTCTTT. As protein: CSGGGQGEAFF.

The chain couples TRBV2 to TRBJ2-3; D remains ambiguous. V lost 0 bases and J 5 bases, leaving 6 bases between the germline ends. The germline V gene has CDR1 SNHLY and CDR2 FYNNEI. The CDR3 runs 13 residues. The CDR3 coding sequence is TGTGCCAGCAGTGAAGCTCGACTAGATACGCAGTATTTT. This gives the protein CASSEARLDTQYF.

This rearrangement joins TRBV30 to TRBJ1-2; D remains unclear. V shed 2 bases and J shed 6 bases, with 10 bases lying between them. CDR1 and CDR2 (germline): GTSNPN, SVGIG (reference sequence). This CDR3 is 12 amino acids long. The CDR3 spells CAWSWEGNGYTF. The CDR3 coding sequence is TGTGCCTGGAGTTGGGAGGGCAATGGCTACACCTTC.

The chain carries TRBV5-6 and TRBJ2-5; maybe TRBD2 (7 bases). Germline CDR1 SGHDT, CDR2 YYEEEE. Trimming shortened V by 2 bases and J by 1 base, and 12 bases separated the two germline ends. The CDR3 consists of 15 residues. CDR3 amino acids: CASSFWGGPQETQYF. In nucleotides, the CDR3 is TGTGCCAGCAGCTTTTGGGGGGGCCCCCAAGAGACCCAGTACTTC. The full variable domain, completed using reference TRBV5-6 and TRBJ2-5, is DAGVTQSPTHLIKTRGQQVTLRCSPKSGHDTVSWYQQALGQGPQFIFQYYEEEERQRGNFPDRFSGHQFPNYSSELNVNALLLGDSALYLCASSFWGGPQETQYFGPGTRLLVL.

The chain has TRBV30 and TRBJ1-1; D unclear. The CDR3 consists of 14 residues. Germline CDR1 GTSNPN, CDR2 SVGIG (reference sequence). The V and J ends lost 3 bases and 3 bases respectively, with 14 bases between them. The CDR3 is CAWRFSGSYTEAFF. The CDR3 nucleotides read TGTGCCTGGAGATTTAGCGGGTCCTACACTGAAGCTTTCTTT.

This clone was counted a single time. The CDR3, as DNA: TGTGCCAGCAGCCCCCGGGACAGAGCAAATGAAAAACTGTTTTTT. It codes for CASSPRDRANEKLFF. The rearrangement uses TRBV6-5 and TRBJ1-4; 7 positions match TRBD1. J was trimmed by 5 bases and V by 6 bases; bases with no gene match: 9. Per the germline V gene, CDR1 is MNHEY and CDR2 is SVGAGI. This CDR3 spans 15 amino acids.

As regards this clone: Other DNA sequences from this sample encode an identical CDR3 as well. This CDR3 is CSVAANYGYTF. In DNA, the CDR3 is TGCAGCGTTGCGGCTAACTATGGCTACACCTTC. The gene calls are TRBV29-1 and TRBJ1-2; D unresolved. The CDR3 spans 11 residues. V shed 4 bases and J shed 0 bases, with 3 bases lying between them. CDR1 and CDR2 (germline): SQVTM, ANQGSEA. Together with reference TRBV29-1 and TRBJ1-2, the CDR3 gives the full variable domain: SAVISQKPSRDICQRGTSLTIQCQVDSQVTMMFWYRQQPGQSLTLIATANQGSEATYESGFVIDKFPISRPNLTFSTLTVSNMSPEDSSIYLCSVAANYGYTFGSGTRLTVV.

This clone was seen only once. The chain couples TRBV7-8 to TRBJ2-7; 10 bases map to TRBD1. Per germline, CDR1 SGHVS and CDR2 FQNEAQ. V lost 0 bases and J lost 3; bases outside the gene matches: 2. The CDR3 extends over 15 amino acids. The CDR3 sequence: CASSLAGTGDYEQYF. The CDR3 nucleotides are TGTGCCAGCAGCTTAGCCGGGACAGGGGACTACGAGCAGTACTTC.

This clone was seen once. The chain recombines TRBV5-1 with TRBJ2-1; TRBD2 might be the D (5 bases). This CDR3 spans 15 amino acids. Trimming pared 4 bases from V and 4 bases from J, leaving 15 bases between. Germline V gene data show CDR1 as SGHRS and CDR2 as YFSETQ. Here the CDR3 DNA reads TGCGCCAGCAGCCCTCAACTAGAGTCGTACAATGAGCAGTTCTTC. Protein product: CASSPQLESYNEQFF.

A word on this clone: Mismatch with germline at one junction end may stem from a read error. V gene TRBV7-7 combines with J gene TRBJ2-5; 13 nucleotides align to TRBD2. CDR1 is SSHAT, CDR2 FNYEAQ, per germline (reference sequence). CDR3 length: 16 residues. CDR3 nucleotide sequence: TGTGCTAGCAGCCCTGGACTAGCGGGGGCTCAAGAGACCCAGTACTTC. As protein: CASSPGLAGAQETQYF. Variable domain in full (rest from reference TRBV7-7 and TRBJ2-5): GAGVSQSPRYKVTKRGQDVTLRCDPISSHATLYWYQQALGQGPEFLTYFNYEAQPDKSGLPSDRFSAERPEGSISTLTIQRTEQRDSAMYRCASSPGLAGAQETQYFGPGTRLLVL.

On this clone itself: The same CDR3 is also encoded by other DNA sequences in this sample. J is TRBJ2-7 and V is TRBV6-5; D may be TRBD1 (5 bases). The V and J ends lost 0 bases and 2 bases respectively, with 11 bases between them. The germline gives CDR1 MNHEY, CDR2 SVGAGI. The CDR3 has 15 residues. The CDR3 spells CASSYSAGPTYEQYF. CDR3 nucleotide sequence: TGTGCCAGCAGTTACTCGGCAGGGCCAACCTACGAGCAGTACTTC.

The V and J genes are TRBV5-8 and TRBJ1-1; D is uncertain. V was pared by 2 bases and J by 0 bases, with 11 bases between. Per germline, CDR1 SGHTS and CDR2 YDEGEE. The CDR3 contains 15 residues. DNA of the CDR3: TGTGCCAGCAGCTTCGTAACTCCTATGAACACTGAAGCTTTCTTT. This translates into CASSFVTPMNTEAFF.

This clone was picked up a small number of times. CDR3 sequence (DNA): TGTGCCAGCAGCCGACAGTACGGCACTGAAGCTTTCTTT. Translation: CASSRQYGTEAFF. This chain joins TRBV11-3 and TRBJ1-1, with a possible D match to TRBD1 (5 bases). The CDR3 is 13 amino acids. Germline V lookup: CDR1 SGHNT, CDR2 YENEEA. Trimming stripped 5 bases from V and 4 bases from J, with 11 bases between.

This clone was seen a single time. The genes are TRBV30 and TRBJ2-3; TRBD2 might be the D (5 bases). The ends were cut back, 0 bases at V and 6 bases at J, with 7 bases in the middle. This CDR3 spans 12 amino acids. Per germline, CDR1 GTSNPN and CDR2 SVGIG (reference sequence). CDR3 protein: CAWSVTGDTQYF. The DNA of the CDR3 is TGTGCCTGGAGTGTAACGGGGGATACGCAGTATTTT.

The J gene is TRBJ1-1, the V gene TRBV7-2, with 8 nucleotides matching TRBD1. Unmatched junction bases numbered 10, after V lost 8 bases and J lost 5 bases. Germline V CDR1 and CDR2: SGHTA, FQGNSA. The CDR3 contains 14 residues. The CDR3: CASGRDRKVTEAFF. The CDR3 bases are TGTGCCAGCGGCCGGGACAGGAAGGTAACTGAAGCTTTCTTT.

The chain couples TRBV30 to TRBJ2-1, with 8 bases lining up with TRBD1. CDR1 and CDR2 (germline): GTSNPN, SVGIG (reference sequence). Germline trimming cut 4 bases from V and 6 bases from J; bases unmatched to any gene: 5. The CDR3 length is 13 residues. The DNA of the CDR3 is TGTGCCTGGAACCAGGGGGCCGGCAATGAGCAGTTCTTC. Amino acids: CAWNQGAGNEQFF.

The V call is TRBV7-9, the J call TRBJ1-1, with 9 bases matching TRBD1. The germline CDR1 and CDR2 sequences are SEHNR and FQNEAQ (reference sequence). The V gene end was trimmed by 5 bases and the J gene end by 6 bases; junction bases not matched to a gene: 4. This CDR3 is 13 amino acids long. Here the CDR3 DNA reads TGTGCCAGCAGCCTGGGACAGGGAGCTGAAGCTTTCTTT. It is translated as CASSLGQGAEAFF.

This clone was observed a few times. The CDR3 nucleotides read TGTGCTAGTGGTTACGGGACTAGCGGGGGGGCAGAGAATGAGCAGTTCTTC. It yields the protein CASGYGTSGGAENEQFF. V is TRBV12-5 and J is TRBJ2-1; 16 bases match TRBD2. The CDR3 totals 17 residues. CDR1 is LGHNT, CDR2 FRNRAP, per germline. The ends lost 4 bases at V and 7 bases at J; junction bases unmatched: 7. The entire variable domain, with the rest obtained from reference TRBV12-5 and TRBJ2-1, is as follows: DARVTQTPRHKVTEMGQEVTMRCQPILGHNTVFWYRQTMMQGLELLAYFRNRAPLDDSGMPKDRFSAEMPDATLATLKIQPSEPRDSAVYFCASGYGTSGGAENEQFFGPGTRLTVL.

This chain links TRBV5-6 with TRBJ1-2; D not resolved. There are 14 residues in the CDR3. Per the germline V gene, CDR1 is SGHDT and CDR2 is YYEEEE. Trimming stripped 0 bases from V and 4 bases from J, with 10 bases between. The CDR3 DNA is TGTGCCAGCAGCTTGGACAGCAGGATCTATGGCTACACCTTC. It encodes CASSLDSRIYGYTF.

V is TRBV2 and J is TRBJ1-6; a possible D gene is TRBD1 (6 bases). Germline V gene sequence: CDR1 SNHLY, CDR2 FYNNEI. The CDR3 is 16 residues long. The V gene lost 4 bases and the J gene lost 6 bases, with 16 bases spanning the gap. The CDR3 sequence is CASSARPRGFNSPLHF. The CDR3 DNA sequence: TGTGCCAGCAGTGCTAGGCCCAGGGGCTTTAATTCACCCCTCCACTTT.

The chain joins TRBV29-1 to TRBJ1-2; perhaps TRBD1 as D (5 bases). This CDR3 is 12 amino acids long. Trimming stripped 4 bases from V and 2 bases from J, with 8 bases between. CDR1 SQVTM and CDR2 ANQGSEA come from the germline V gene. The CDR3 protein is CSVGSGNYGYTF. The CDR3 DNA follows: TGCAGCGTTGGATCAGGGAACTATGGCTACACCTTC.